A selection of T cell receptor beta chains follows, all from one sample in a study of T cells expressing NK-cell markers. TCRdb reanalyzed the 5' RACE reads, giving one entry per CDR3 protein sequence and no DNA. The sample spans 120,000 to 150,000 distinct CDR3 sequences; the ten largest clones claim less than 15%. Sample: blood T cells: a sorted CD56 or NKG2C T cell subset, CD4+ or CD8+ T cells, or bulk PBMC T cells (not recorded which). These receptors all stem from a young man in good health. The CDR3 runs from the conserved cysteine through the conserved F or W.

v_gene	j_gene	CDR3aa
TRBV20-1	TRBJ1-5	CSATEDRRDYSNQPQHF
TRBV3-1	TRBJ2-2	CASSPLSSGPNTGELFF
TRBV3-1	TRBJ2-3	CASSQEQLPDTQYF
TRBV15	TRBJ2-3	CATSRVDRDDTQYF
TRBV19	TRBJ2-2	CASSGQGAAGELFF
TRBV7-9	TRBJ2-5	CASSLGPVETQYF
TRBV27	TRBJ2-7	CASSLSSGYSYEQYF
TRBV4-1	TRBJ2-1	CASSQVTTGTSGTEQFF
TRBV3-1	TRBJ2-7	CASSQDHGYEQYF
TRBV27	TRBJ2-7	CASSSQDLTTGTGYEQYF
TRBV20-1	TRBJ2-7	CSAFRTGRYEQYF
TRBV6-5	TRBJ2-5	CASSYTSPTAETQYF
TRBV5-1	TRBJ2-7	CASSLALAGQAYEQYF
TRBV28	TRBJ2-3	CASSPPSTARLTDTQYF
TRBV12-3/TRBV12-4	TRBJ2-5	CASSLIDGETQYF
TRBV14	TRBJ2-7	CASRGFSYEQYF
TRBV7-9	TRBJ2-1	CASSLGQGISYNEQFF